The clone carrying this TCR beta chain has a count of ten or more. TCRdb recomputed calls from the 5' RACE reads with MiXCR, one row per CDR3 protein. The sample has about 56,000 distinct CDR3 sequences, more than 9% seen once. This CDR3 comprises 16 residues. Unmatched junction bases numbered 4, after V lost 1 base and J lost 5 bases. Germline CDR1 and CDR2: KGHDR and SFDVKD. This sample was included in a study of early T cells in non-severe SARS-CoV-2 infection. The receptor's source is an adult who was a healthcare worker with PCR-confirmed SARS-CoV-2 infection or an uninfected control (not recorded which). The specimen sequenced was whole blood. The genes are TRBV24-1 and TRBJ2-1, with 10 bases aligning to TRBD2. This chain's CDR3 is CATSDLTAGGNNEQFF. The CDR3 DNA reads TGTGCCACCAGTGATTTAACAGCGGGAGGGAACAATGAGCAGTTCTTC.